One sample yielded the 7 T cell receptor beta chains listed below, sequenced in a study of blood T cell repertoires in COVID-19. Here immunoSEQ multiplex PCR was the method, and the copy in TCRdb shows in-frame clones only, minus some. The sample includes about 160,000 clones, about 90% of them seen just once. Sequencing was done on a sample of peripheral blood. The origin of the receptors is a man aged 55 to 70 with acute or convalescent COVID-19.

The chain carries TRBV30 and TRBJ1-2; 8 nucleotides match TRBD1. CDR3 length: 13 residues. Trimming cost V 4 bases and J 1 base; bases outside gene matches: 2. The V gene's germline CDR1 is GTSNPN and CDR2 SVGIG (reference sequence). The CDR3: CAWTRGLNYGYTF. The DNA of the CDR3 is TGTGCCTGGACCAGGGGGCTTAACTATGGCTACACCTTC.

The chain links TRBV7-2 to TRBJ2-2; the match to TRBD2 covers 7 bases. Per germline, CDR1 SGHTA and CDR2 FQGNSA. The length of the CDR3 is 14 residues. J lost 4 bases, V lost 3 bases, and 2 bases had no gene match. The CDR3 protein is CASSFRGVTGELFF. CDR3 DNA sequence: TGTGCCAGCAGCTTTCGGGGGGTCACCGGGGAGCTGTTTTTT.

The V gene is TRBV30, the J gene TRBJ1-5; TRBD1 might be the D (5 bases). V was cut by 0 bases and J by 6 bases, with 15 bases left in between. The CDR3 is 15 amino acids. Germline CDR1 is GTSNPN and CDR2 is SVGIG (reference sequence). The CDR3 reads CAWSVSDTSGQPQHF. The CDR3 DNA reads as TGTGCCTGGAGTGTATCGGACACCTCGGGTCAGCCCCAGCATTTT. The complete variable domain, with remaining parts taken from reference TRBV30 and TRBJ1-5, reads SQTIHQWPATLVQPVGSPLSLECTVEGTSNPNLYWYRQAAGRGLQLLFYSVGIGQISSEVPQNLSASRPQDRQFILSSKKLLLSDSGFYLCAWSVSDTSGQPQHFGDGTRLSIL.

This CDR3 is CASSTQDRAGTEAFF. CDR3 in DNA: TGTGCCAGCAGCACCCAAGACAGGGCCGGCACTGAAGCTTTCTTT. The rearrangement uses TRBV7-9 and TRBJ1-1; 7 bases fit TRBD1. The CDR3 totals 15 residues. J gave up 4 bases and V 5 bases, and 10 bases lay outside the gene matches. CDR1 and CDR2 from the germline V gene are SEHNR and FQNEAQ (reference sequence). The variable domain in full, with the rest retrieved from reference TRBV7-9 and TRBJ1-1, is DTGVSQNPRHKITKRGQNVTFRCDPISEHNRLYWYRQTLGQGPEFLTYFQNEAQLEKSRLLSDRFSAERPKGSFSTLEIQRTEQGDSAMYLCASSTQDRAGTEAFFGQGTRLTVV.

The genes are TRBV5-1 and TRBJ1-2; no clear D. With 4 bases removed from V and 3 bases from J, the gap between germline ends came to 13 bases. Per the germline V gene, CDR1 is SGHRS and CDR2 is YFSETQ. CDR3 length equals 14 residues. The CDR3: CASSPEAGYYGYTF. The CDR3 DNA reads as TGCGCCAGCAGCCCCGAAGCAGGATACTATGGCTACACCTTC.

V is TRBV24-1 and J is TRBJ2-1; D is unresolved. This CDR3 has 15 amino acids. CDR1 and CDR2 (germline): KGHDR, SFDVKD. The V and J ends lost 3 bases and 4 bases respectively, with 12 bases between them. This chain's CDR3 is CATSDPRKTYNEQFF. In DNA, the CDR3 is TGTGCCACCAGTGATCCCAGGAAAACATACAATGAGCAGTTCTTC.

This rearrangement joins TRBV6-6 to TRBJ2-1; no firm D call. Trimming removed 5 bases at V and 10 bases at J, with 9 bases between. Germline V gives CDR1 MNHNY, CDR2 SVGAGI (reference sequence). The CDR3 is 11 residues long. The CDR3 DNA is TGTGCCAGCAGTAACCAACTAGAGCAGTTCTTC. Protein: CASSNQLEQFF.